This T cell receptor beta chain was recovered during a study of CD8+ T cells in alopecia areata. At the level of the study: Among treated patients, oral tofacitinib was administered at 5 to 10 mg twice daily. Percentage of affected scalp area was the basis on which treated patients' severity was scored.

Treatment indicated: oral pan-JAK inhibitor, 5-10 mg twice daily. RNA was isolated and reverse transcribed to cDNA, the sequencing template. Sequencing was performed with immunoSEQ multiplex PCR; in TCRdb, only in-frame clones are kept and a portion is missing. Among about 120,000 clones listed, about three fifths were seen once. The CDR3 spans 12 residues. Germline lookup yields CDR1 SQVTM and CDR2 ANQGSEA. This chain joins TRBV29-1 and TRBJ2-5, with D tentatively TRBD1 (5 bases). The DNA end is a closer match to TRBJ2-7, so the J assignment may be wrong. The sample was CD8+ T cells sorted from blood, taken at week 24, from a patient treated with tofacitinib. The sequence was obtained from a human donor with alopecia areata. Written as DNA, the CDR3 is TGCAGCGTTGCCGACAGAACCTACGAGCAGTACTTC. Protein product: CSVADRTYEQYF.